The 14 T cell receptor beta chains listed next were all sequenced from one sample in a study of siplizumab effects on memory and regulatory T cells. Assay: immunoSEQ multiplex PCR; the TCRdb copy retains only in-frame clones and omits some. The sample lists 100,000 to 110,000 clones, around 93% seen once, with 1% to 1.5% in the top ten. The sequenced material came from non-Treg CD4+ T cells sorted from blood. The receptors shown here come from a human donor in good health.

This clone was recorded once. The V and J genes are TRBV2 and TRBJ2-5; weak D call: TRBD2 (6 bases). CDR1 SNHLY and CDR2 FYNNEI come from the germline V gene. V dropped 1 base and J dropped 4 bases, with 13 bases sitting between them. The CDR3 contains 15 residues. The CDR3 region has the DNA TGTGCCAGCAGTGAAGTACTAGCTTCGCTAGAGACCCAGTACTTC. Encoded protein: CASSEVLASLETQYF.

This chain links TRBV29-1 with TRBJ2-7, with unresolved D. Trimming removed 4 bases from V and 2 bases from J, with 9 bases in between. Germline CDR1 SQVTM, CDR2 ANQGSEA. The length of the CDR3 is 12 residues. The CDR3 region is CSVGSRTYEQYF. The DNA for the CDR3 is TGCAGCGTTGGATCTAGAACCTACGAGCAGTACTTC.

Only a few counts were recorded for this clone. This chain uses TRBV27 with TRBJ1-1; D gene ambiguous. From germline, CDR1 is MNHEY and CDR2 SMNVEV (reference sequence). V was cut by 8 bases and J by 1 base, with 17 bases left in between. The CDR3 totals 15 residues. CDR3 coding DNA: TGTGCCAGCCAGCCCAGCACCCCCGGGAACACTGAAGCTTTCTTT. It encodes CASQPSTPGNTEAFF.

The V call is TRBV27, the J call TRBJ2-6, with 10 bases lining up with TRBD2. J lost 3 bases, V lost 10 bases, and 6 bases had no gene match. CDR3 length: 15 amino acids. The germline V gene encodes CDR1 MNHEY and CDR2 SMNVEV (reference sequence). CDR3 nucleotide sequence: TGTGCCACCAAAGCGGGAGGGGGTGGGGCCAACGTCCTGACTTTC. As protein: CATKAGGGGANVLTF.

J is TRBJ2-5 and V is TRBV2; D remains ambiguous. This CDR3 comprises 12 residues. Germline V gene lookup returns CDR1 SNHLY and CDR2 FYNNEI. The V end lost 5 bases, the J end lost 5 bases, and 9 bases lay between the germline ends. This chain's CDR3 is CASSIGWETQYF. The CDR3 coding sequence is TGTGCCAGCAGTATCGGTTGGGAGACCCAGTACTTC. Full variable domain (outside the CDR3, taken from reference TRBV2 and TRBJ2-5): EPEVTQTPSHQVTQMGQEVILRCVPISNHLYFYWYRQILGQKVEFLVSFYNNEISEKSEIFDDQFSVERPDGSNFTLKIRSTKLEDSAMYFCASSIGWETQYFGPGTRLLVL.

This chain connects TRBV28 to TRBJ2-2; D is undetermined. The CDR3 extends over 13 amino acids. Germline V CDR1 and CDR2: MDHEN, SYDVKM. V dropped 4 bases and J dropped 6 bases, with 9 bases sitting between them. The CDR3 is CASSSTISGELFF. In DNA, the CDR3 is TGTGCCAGCAGTTCTACTATCTCCGGGGAGCTGTTTTTT.

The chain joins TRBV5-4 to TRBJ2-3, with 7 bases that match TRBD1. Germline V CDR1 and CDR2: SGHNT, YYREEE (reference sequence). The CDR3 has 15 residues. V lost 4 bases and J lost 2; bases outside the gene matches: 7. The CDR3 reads CASSPTGAPTDTQYF. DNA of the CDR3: TGTGCCAGCAGCCCAACAGGGGCCCCCACAGATACGCAGTATTTT.

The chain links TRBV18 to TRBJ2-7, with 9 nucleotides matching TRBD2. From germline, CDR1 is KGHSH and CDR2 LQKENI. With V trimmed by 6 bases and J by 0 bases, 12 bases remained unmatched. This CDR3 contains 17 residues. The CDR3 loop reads CASSPPGGGRASYEQYF. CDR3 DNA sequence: TGTGCCAGCTCCCCCCCGGGGGGCGGGAGGGCCTCCTACGAGCAGTACTTC.

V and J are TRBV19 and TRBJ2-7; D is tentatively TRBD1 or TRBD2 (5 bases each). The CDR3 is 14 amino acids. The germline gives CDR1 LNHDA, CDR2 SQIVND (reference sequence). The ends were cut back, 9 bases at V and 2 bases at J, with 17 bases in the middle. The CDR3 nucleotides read TGTGCCAGACAATCGGGGCAGACCACCTACGAGCAGTACTTC. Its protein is CARQSGQTTYEQYF. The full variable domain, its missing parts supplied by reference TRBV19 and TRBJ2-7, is DGGITQSPKYLFRKEGQNVTLSCEQNLNHDAMYWYRQDPGQGLRLIYYSQIVNDFQKGDIAEGYSVSREKKESFPLTVTSAQKNPTAFYLCARQSGQTTYEQYFGPGTRLTVT.

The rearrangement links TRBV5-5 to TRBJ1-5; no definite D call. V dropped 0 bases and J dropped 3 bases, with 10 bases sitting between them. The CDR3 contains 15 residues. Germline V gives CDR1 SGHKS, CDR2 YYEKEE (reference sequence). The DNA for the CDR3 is TGTGCCAGCAGCTTGGTACTCGGACCCAATCAGCCCCAGCATTTT. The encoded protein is CASSLVLGPNQPQHF.

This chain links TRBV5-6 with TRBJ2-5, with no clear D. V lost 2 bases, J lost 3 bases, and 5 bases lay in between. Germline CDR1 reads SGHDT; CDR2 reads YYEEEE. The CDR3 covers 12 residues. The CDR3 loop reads CASSFGEETQYF. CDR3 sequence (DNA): TGTGCCAGCAGCTTTGGGGAAGAGACCCAGTACTTC.

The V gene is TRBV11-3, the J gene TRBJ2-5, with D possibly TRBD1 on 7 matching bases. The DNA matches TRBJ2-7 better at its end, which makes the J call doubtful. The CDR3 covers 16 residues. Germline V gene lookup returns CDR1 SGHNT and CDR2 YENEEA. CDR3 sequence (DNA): TGTGCCAGCAGCTTAACTACCGGGAACAGGGGAGGCGAGCAGTACTTC. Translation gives CASSLTTGNRGGEQYF.

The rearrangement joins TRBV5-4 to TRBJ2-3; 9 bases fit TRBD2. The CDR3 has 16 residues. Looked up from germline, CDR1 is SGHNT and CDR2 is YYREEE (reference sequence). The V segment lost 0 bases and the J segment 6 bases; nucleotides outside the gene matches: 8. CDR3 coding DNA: TGTGCCAGCAGCTTGGATGTAGCGGGAGTTGGGGATACGCAGTATTTT. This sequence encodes CASSLDVAGVGDTQYF.

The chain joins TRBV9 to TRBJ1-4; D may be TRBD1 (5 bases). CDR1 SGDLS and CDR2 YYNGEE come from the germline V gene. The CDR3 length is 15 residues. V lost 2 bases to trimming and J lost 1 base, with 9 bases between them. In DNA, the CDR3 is TGTGCCAGCAGCGTGAGGGGTGGAACTAATGAAAAACTGTTTTTT. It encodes CASSVRGGTNEKLFF. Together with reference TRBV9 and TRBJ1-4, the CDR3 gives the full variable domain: DSGVTQTPKHLITATGQRVTLRCSPRSGDLSVYWYQQSLDQGLQFLIQYYNGEERAKGNILERFSAQQFPDLHSELNLSSLELGDSALYFCASSVRGGTNEKLFFGSGTQLSVL.